These T cell receptor beta chains were read from a single sample in a study of lymphopenia after photon versus proton radiotherapy. Libraries were prepared by immunoSEQ multiplex PCR; TCRdb keeps only in-frame clonotypes and omits some of them. The sample contains around 63,000 clones, around 86% of which appear only once. Sequenced material: peripheral blood, taken from a patient treated with proton-based radiotherapy. The origin of the receptors is a man at least 80 years old with esophageal cancer. CDR3s include the opening cysteine and the closing phenylalanine or tryptophan. A D gene is named only where the DNA matches it firmly. The size entry is marked missing in some rows and otherwise reads once, few, many or a size class.

TRBJ1-4,TRBD1,TRBV5-6,.,TGTGCCAGCAGCAGCGACAGGGGGCTTGTTAATGAAAAACTGTTTTTT,CASSSDRGLVNEKLFF
TRBJ2-5,TRBD2,TRBV6-1,.,TGTGCCAGCAGTGATTTTAAGTCGGTAGCGGGAACGCGACAAGAGACCCAGTACTTC,CASSDFKSVAGTRQETQYF
TRBJ2-3,TRBD1,TRBV6-4,.,TGTGCCAGCACCGTCCCGGGACAGGGGACAGATACGCAGTATTTT,CASTVPGQGTDTQYF
TRBJ2-2,.,TRBV5-4,.,TGTGCCAGCAGCTTTGACACCGGGGAGCTGTTTTTT,CASSFDTGELFF
TRBJ2-2,.,TRBV6-6,once,TGTGCCACGGGACCGGCGACCGGGGAGCTGTTTTTT,CATGPATGELFF
TRBJ2-1,.,TRBV27,.,TGTGCCAGCAGTTCGGACCTATATAGAGGGGAGCAGTTCTTC,CASSSDLYRGEQFF
TRBJ1-2,TRBD1,TRBV2,.,TGTGCCAGCAGTGAAATGATACAGGGGGGTCTTGGCTACACCTTC,CASSEMIQGGLGYTF
TRBJ2-5,TRBD2,TRBV9,.,TGTGCCAGCAGCGTAGGCGGAAGCGGGGGTTCTCAAGAGACCCAGTACTTC,CASSVGGSGGSQETQYF
TRBJ2-7,.,TRBV5-8,once,TGTGCCAGCAGCTTGAGGGGTTACGAGCAGTACTTC,CASSLRGYEQYF
TRBJ2-7,.,TRBV4-1,.,TGCGCCAGCAGCCACCCCCCCGACCCGGGTGGAGGCTACGAGCAGTACTTC,CASSHPPDPGGGYEQYF
TRBJ2-1,TRBD2,TRBV5-1,.,TGCGCCAGCAGCGGAGGGACTACGGCTGAGCAGTTCTTC,CASSGGTTAEQFF
TRBJ2-7,.,TRBV29-1,.,TGCAGCGTTGTGGGTGGGGGGAACGAGCAGTACTTC,CSVVGGGNEQYF
TRBJ1-2,.,TRBV5-6,.,TGTGCCAGCAGCTTGGACAGGGCTCGAGGCTACACCTTC,CASSLDRARGYTF
TRBJ2-7,.,TRBV11-3,once,TGTGCCAGCAGCTCCTCAGGGCTCAATGAAGGAGAGCAGTACTTC,CASSSSGLNEGEQYF
TRBJ2-5,.,TRBV14,.,TGTGCCAGCAGCCAAGTAAGGGGCGGCCGGGAGACCCAGTACTTC,CASSQVRGGRETQYF
TRBJ2-7,.,TRBV7-6,.,TGTGCCAGCAGCCCCGACCAGGTCTCCGAGCAGTACTTC,CASSPDQVSEQYF
TRBJ1-4,.,TRBV10-3,.,TGTGCCATAGGACCCTCGCTAAATGAAAAACTGTTTTTT,CAIGPSLNEKLFF
TRBJ1-1,.,TRBV7-6,.,TGTGCCAGCAGCTTAGTCGGTGGGGGTGAAGCTTTCTTT,CASSLVGGGEAFF
TRBJ2-3,.,TRBV4-2,.,TGTGCCAGCAGCCAAGAAGAGAAGGGGACTAGCACAGATACGCAGTATTTT,CASSQEEKGTSTDTQYF
TRBJ1-4,TRBD1,TRBV27,.,TGTGCCAGCAGTCTCCATGGACGGGACAGAAGATATGAAAAACTGTTTTTT,CASSLHGRDRRYEKLFF
TRBJ1-2,.,TRBV7-9,once,TGTGCCAGCAGCATTCTGACAGGAAGGGTTCCTGGCTACACCTTC,CASSILTGRVPGYTF
TRBJ2-7,.,TRBV10-3,few,TGTGCCATCAGACCCCTCGGGACCGCTCAGGAGCAGTACTTC,CAIRPLGTAQEQYF
TRBJ2-2,.,TRBV6-5,.,TGTGCCAGCAGTTACAACCGGGACTTCGTGTCGGAGCTGTTTTTT,CASSYNRDFVSELFF
TRBJ1-2,.,TRBV7-2,.,TGTGCCAGCAGCGCCCGATTTGCGGTGGGCTATGGCTACACCTTC,CASSARFAVGYGYTF
TRBJ2-7,.,TRBV7-6,.,TGTGCCAGCAGCTTACGGACCCCACCTTACGAGCAGTACTTC,CASSLRTPPYEQYF
TRBJ2-3,.,TRBV29-1,.,TGCAGCGTTGAAGATCGGCCCCGCACAGATACGCAGTATTTT,CSVEDRPRTDTQYF